This TCR beta chain was sequenced in a study of T cell responses to AZD1222 COVID-19 vaccine. V was shortened by 5 bases and J by 0 bases, with 11 bases between the two germline ends. Germline CDR1 is SGHNT and CDR2 is YENEEA. There are 15 residues in the CDR3. Regarding the study as a whole: The donors showed a predominance of white British ancestry and of females, with possible underestimation of clonal diversity.

Sequencing was performed with immunoSEQ multiplex PCR; in TCRdb, only in-frame clones are kept and a portion is missing. The sample consists of 95,000 to 150,000 clones, roughly 88% of them appearing once. Notes on this clone: Its specificity is unknown.

V usage is TRBV11-3 and J usage is TRBJ2-1; no clear D. The input for sequencing was peripheral blood, taken on day 0 of AZD1222 vaccination. This TCR was recovered from an adult in good health. The CDR3 coding sequence is TGTGCCAGCAGCCCTCTGGCGGCCTCCTACAATGAGCAGTTCTTC. Translation gives CASSPLAASYNEQFF.